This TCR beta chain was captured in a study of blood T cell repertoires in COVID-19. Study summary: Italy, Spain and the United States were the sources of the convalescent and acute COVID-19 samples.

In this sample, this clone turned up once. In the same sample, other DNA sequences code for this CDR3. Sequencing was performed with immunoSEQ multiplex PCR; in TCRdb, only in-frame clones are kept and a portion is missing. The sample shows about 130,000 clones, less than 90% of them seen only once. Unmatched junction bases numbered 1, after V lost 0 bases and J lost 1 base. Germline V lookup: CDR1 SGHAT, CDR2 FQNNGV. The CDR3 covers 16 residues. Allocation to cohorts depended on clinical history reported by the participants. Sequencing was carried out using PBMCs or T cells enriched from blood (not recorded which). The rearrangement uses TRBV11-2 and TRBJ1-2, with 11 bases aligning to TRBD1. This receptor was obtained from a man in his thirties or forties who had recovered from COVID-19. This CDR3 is CASSLEGTGGNYGYTF. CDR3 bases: TGTGCCAGCAGCTTAGAAGGGACAGGGGGTAACTATGGCTACACCTTC.